The source of this TCR beta chain is a study of CD8+ T cells in alopecia areata. Study-wide context: Treated patients swallowed 5 to 10 mg of oral tofacitinib twice daily.

Concerning this clone itself: Its antigen remains unknown.

Treatment: oral pan-JAK inhibitor, 5-10 mg twice daily. Sorted out of PBMCs were CD4+ T cells and CD8+ T cells. It was cDNA, reverse transcribed from extracted RNA, that served as the sequencing template. Sequencing was performed with immunoSEQ multiplex PCR; in TCRdb, only in-frame clones are kept and a portion is missing. This sample carries around 200,000 clones, 55% to 70% of them seen once, and the ten largest clones take over 0.55%. V gave up 1 base and J gave up 0 bases, with 6 bases separating them. The CDR3 consists of 14 residues. The germline gives CDR1 LNHNV, CDR2 YYDKDF (reference sequence). Study-wide points: Lesional scalp, especially alopecia totalis/universalis, showed higher clonality than normal scalp.

This specimen consisted of CD4+ T cells sorted from blood, obtained at week 4, from a patient treated with tofacitinib. The chain joins TRBV15 to TRBJ1-1, with no clear D. This TCR came from a human donor with alopecia areata. The CDR3 is CATSRVIMNTEAFF. DNA for the CDR3: TGTGCCACCAGCAGAGTGATCATGAACACTGAAGCTTTCTTT.